Described below is a single T cell receptor beta chain sequence and its context. This entry belongs to a study of blood T cell repertoires in COVID-19. In the authors' workflow: Scientists estimated how many nucleated cells there were by amplifying reference gene primers. Profiled with immunoSEQ multiplex PCR; TCRdb holds only in-frame clones, not every one. V and J calls and clone size are copied from that table; D and trimming were computed from the DNA. There are some 220,000 clones in the sample; over 80% occur only once, and around 5.5% lies in the top ten. The CDR3 is 23 residues long. V lost 6 bases, J lost 4 bases, and 42 bases lay in between. Germline lookup yields CDR1 KGHSH and CDR2 LQKENI.

This sequence originates from a human donor in a cohort sampled during active COVID-19. The rearrangement uses TRBV18 and TRBJ2-5; D might be TRBD2 (6 bases). Source material: peripheral blood. This CDR3 reads CASSPWKWGAVRETDRAPETQYF. CDR3 DNA: TGTGCCAGCTCGCCATGGAAATGGGGAGCGGTCCGGGAGACCGATAGGGCGCCAGAGACCCAGTACTTC.